This record looks at one T cell receptor (beta chain) sequence and its context. This record belongs to a study of blood T cell repertoires in COVID-19. Profiled with immunoSEQ multiplex PCR; TCRdb holds only in-frame clones, not every one. Here the sample spans some 190,000 clones, 84% being singletons. The sample taken for sequencing was PBMCs or T cells enriched from blood (not recorded which). This receptor was obtained from a woman aged 25 to 45 who had been exposed to COVID-19.

CDR3 sequence reads: CASTDSSYEQYF. In nucleotides, the CDR3 is TGTGCCAGCACGGACAGCTCCTACGAGCAGTACTTC. This rearrangement joins TRBV27 to TRBJ2-7, with TRBD1 as a possible D gene (6 bases). Trimming took off 7 bases at V and 0 bases at J, with 7 bases between the two ends. The CDR3 runs 12 residues. The germline gives CDR1 MNHEY, CDR2 SMNVEV (reference sequence).